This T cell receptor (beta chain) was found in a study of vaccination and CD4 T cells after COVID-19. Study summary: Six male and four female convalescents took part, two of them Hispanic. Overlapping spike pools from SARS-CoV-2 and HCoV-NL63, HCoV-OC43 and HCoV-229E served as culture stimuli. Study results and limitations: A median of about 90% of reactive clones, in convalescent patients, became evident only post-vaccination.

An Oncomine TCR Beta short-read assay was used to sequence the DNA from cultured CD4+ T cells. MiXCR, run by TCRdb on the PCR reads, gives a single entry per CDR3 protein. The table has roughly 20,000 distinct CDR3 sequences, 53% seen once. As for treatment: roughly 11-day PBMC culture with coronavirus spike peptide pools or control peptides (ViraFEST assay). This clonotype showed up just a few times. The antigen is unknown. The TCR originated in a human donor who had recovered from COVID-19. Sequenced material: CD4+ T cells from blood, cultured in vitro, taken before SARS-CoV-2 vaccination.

CDR3 amino acids: CASSLSGGSVDTQYF. The DNA of the CDR3 is TGTGCCAGCAGCTTAAGCGGCGGTTCCGTGGATACGCAGTATTTT. The chain employs TRBV7-3 and TRBJ2-3; no definite D call. CDR3 length: 15 residues. Germline CDR1 and CDR2: SGHTA and FQGTGA. V was cut by 1 base and J by 6 bases, with 14 bases left in between.